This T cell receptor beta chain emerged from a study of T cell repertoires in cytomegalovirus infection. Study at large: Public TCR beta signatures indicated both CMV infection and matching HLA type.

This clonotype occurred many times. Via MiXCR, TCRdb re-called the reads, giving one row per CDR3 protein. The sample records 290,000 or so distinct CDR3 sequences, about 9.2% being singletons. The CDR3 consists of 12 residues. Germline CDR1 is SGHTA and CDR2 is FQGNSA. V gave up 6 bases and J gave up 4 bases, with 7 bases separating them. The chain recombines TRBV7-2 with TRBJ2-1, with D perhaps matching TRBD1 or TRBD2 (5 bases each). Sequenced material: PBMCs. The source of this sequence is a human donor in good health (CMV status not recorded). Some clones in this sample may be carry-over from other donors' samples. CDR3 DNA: TGTGCCAGCAGTGAGGGGTACAATGAGCAGTTCTTC. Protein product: CASSEGYNEQFF.